This T cell receptor (beta chain) originates from a study of CD8 T cells in ankylosing spondylitis. The study, taken as a whole, reports: CD8+ by phenotype, disease-linked clones were relatively rare in peripheral blood. There was a TCR beta motif, made of eight highly homologous variants, that appeared characteristic of ankylosing spondylitis blood.

At least ten counts were recorded for this clonotype. Antigen specificity is unknown. CDR1 and CDR2 (germline): KGHDR, SFDVKD. Between the trimmed V and J ends, which lost 4 bases and 8 bases, there was a span of 16 bases. CDR3 length: 14 amino acids. The authors made TCR beta libraries by quantitative 5'-RACE with molecular barcodes. TCRdb re-analysed the 5' RACE reads in MiXCR, keeping a single row per CDR3 protein. The sample shows about 800,000 distinct CDR3 sequences, 12% of them seen only once. The chain joins TRBV24-1 to TRBJ1-2; tentatively, D is TRBD1 (6 bases). This receptor was taken from a male donor with ankylosing spondylitis. Sequenced material: blood, either unsorted or a sorted T cell fraction (not recorded which). Written as DNA, the CDR3 is TGTGCCACCAGTGACGCAACGGGGGCCTACGGCTACACCTTC. Protein sequence: CATSDATGAYGYTF.